What follows describes a single TCR beta chain. The same CDR3 also results from other DNA sequences found in this sample. The data originate from a study of T cell changes during pregnancy in multiple sclerosis. V was pared by 5 bases and J by 2 bases, with 0 bases of the junction left unmatched. This CDR3 is built from 12 residues. Germline loops: CDR1 LNHDA, CDR2 SQIVND (reference sequence). TCRdb keeps only in-frame clones here, not all; method: immunoSEQ multiplex PCR. The data show just under 95,000 clones, approximately 92% seen once. The chain couples TRBV19 to TRBJ2-7; TRBD1 agrees at 7 bases. The material sequenced was peripheral blood, taken in the first trimester of pregnancy. The receptor was derived from a female donor with multiple sclerosis, enrolled in a pregnancy study. The CDR3 protein is CASSQGAYEQYF. The CDR3 region has the DNA TGTGCCAGTAGTCAGGGGGCCTACGAGCAGTACTTC.